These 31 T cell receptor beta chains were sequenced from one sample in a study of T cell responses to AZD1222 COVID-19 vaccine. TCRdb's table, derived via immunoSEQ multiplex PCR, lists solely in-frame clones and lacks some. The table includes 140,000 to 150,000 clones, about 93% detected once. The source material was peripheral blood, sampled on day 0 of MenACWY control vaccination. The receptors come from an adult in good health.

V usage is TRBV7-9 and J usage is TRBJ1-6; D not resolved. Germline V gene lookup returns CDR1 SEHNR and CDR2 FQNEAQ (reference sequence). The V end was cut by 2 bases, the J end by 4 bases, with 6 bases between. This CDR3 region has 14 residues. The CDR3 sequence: CASSLLGYNSPLHF. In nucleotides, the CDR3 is TGTGCCAGCAGCTTACTGGGGTATAATTCACCCCTCCACTTT. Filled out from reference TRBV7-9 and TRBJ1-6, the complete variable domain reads DTGVSQNPRHKITKRGQNVTFRCDPISEHNRLYWYRQTLGQGPEFLTYFQNEAQLEKSRLLSDRFSAERPKGSFSTLEIQRTEQGDSAMYLCASSLLGYNSPLHFGNGTRLTVT.

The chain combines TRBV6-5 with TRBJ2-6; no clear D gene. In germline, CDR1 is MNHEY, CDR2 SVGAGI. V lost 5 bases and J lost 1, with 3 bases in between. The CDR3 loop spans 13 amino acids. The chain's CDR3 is CASSLSGANVLTF. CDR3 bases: TGTGCCAGCAGTCTTTCTGGGGCCAACGTCCTGACTTTC.

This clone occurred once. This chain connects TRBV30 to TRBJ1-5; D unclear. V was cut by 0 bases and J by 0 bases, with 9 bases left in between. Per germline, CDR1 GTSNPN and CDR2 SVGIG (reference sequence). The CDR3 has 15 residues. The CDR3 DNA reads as TGTGCCTGGAGTGTACGGAGCAATAGCAATCAGCCCCAGCATTTT. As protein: CAWSVRSNSNQPQHF.

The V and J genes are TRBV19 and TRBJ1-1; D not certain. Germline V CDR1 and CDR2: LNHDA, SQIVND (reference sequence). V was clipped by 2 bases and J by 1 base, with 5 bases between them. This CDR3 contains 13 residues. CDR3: CASSINPNTEAFF. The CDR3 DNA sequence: TGTGCCAGTAGTATAAACCCGAACACTGAAGCTTTCTTT.

CDR3 protein: CASSPREGQPQHF. CDR3 DNA sequence: TGTGCCAGCTCACCGAGGGAAGGGCAGCCCCAGCATTTT. The V and J genes are TRBV18 and TRBJ1-5; D unclear. The CDR3 runs 13 residues. The germline gives CDR1 KGHSH, CDR2 LQKENI. V was pared by 3 bases and J by 7 bases, with 10 bases between. The variable domain in full, completed from reference TRBV18 and TRBJ1-5, reads NAGVMQNPRHLVRRRGQEARLRCSPMKGHSHVYWYRQLPEEGLKFMVYLQKENIIDESGMPKERFSAEFPKEGPSILRIQQVVRGDSAAYFCASSPREGQPQHFGDGTRLSIL.

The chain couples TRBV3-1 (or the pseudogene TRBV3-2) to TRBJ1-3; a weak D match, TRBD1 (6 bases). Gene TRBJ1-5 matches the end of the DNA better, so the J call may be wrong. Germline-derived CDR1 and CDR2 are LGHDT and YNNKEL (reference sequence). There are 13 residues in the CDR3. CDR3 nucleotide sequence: TGTGCCAGCAGCCAAGAACGTCCTGGACAGCAGCATTTT. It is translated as CASSQERPGQQHF.

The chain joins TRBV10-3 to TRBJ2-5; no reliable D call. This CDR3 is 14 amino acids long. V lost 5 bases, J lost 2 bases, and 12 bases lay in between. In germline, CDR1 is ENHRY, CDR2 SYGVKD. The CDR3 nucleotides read TGTGCCATCAGTCCCTCGGCCGCTCAAGAGACCCAGTACTTC. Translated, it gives CAISPSAAQETQYF.

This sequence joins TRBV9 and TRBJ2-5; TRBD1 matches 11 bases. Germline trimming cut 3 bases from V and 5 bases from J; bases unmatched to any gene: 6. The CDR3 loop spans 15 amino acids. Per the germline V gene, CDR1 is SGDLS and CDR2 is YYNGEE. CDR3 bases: TGTGCCAGCAGCGCCCGGGACAGGGGGATGGAGACCCAGTACTTC. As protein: CASSARDRGMETQYF.

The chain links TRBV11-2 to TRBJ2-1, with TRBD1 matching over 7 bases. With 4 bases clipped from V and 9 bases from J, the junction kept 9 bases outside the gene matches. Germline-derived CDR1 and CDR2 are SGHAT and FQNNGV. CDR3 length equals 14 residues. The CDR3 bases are TGTGCCAGCAGCTCAAACACAGGGGTAGCTGAGCAGTTCTTC. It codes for CASSSNTGVAEQFF.

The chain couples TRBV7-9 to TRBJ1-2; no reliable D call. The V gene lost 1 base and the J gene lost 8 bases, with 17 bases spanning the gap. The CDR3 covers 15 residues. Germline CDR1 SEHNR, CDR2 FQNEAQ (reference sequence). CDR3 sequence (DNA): TGTGCCAGCAGCTTAGAAATGGCCGCTGAAGGAGGCTACACCTTC. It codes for CASSLEMAAEGGYTF.

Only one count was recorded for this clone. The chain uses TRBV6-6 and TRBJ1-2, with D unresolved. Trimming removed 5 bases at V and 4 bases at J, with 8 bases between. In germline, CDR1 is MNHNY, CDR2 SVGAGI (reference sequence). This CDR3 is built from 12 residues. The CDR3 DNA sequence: TGTGCCAGCAGTCCCGACGGCTATGGCTACACCTTC. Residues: CASSPDGYGYTF.

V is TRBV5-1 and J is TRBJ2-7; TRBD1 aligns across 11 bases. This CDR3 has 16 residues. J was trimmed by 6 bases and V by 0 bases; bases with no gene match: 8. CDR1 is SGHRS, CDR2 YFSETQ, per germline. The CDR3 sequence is CASSLEAGTGGTEQYF. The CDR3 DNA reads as TGCGCCAGCAGCTTGGAGGCGGGGACAGGGGGGACCGAGCAGTACTTC. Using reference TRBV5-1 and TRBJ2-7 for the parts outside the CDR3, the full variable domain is KAGVTQTPRYLIKTRGQQVTLSCSPISGHRSVSWYQQTPGQGLQFLFEYFSETQRNKGNFPGRFSGRQFSNSRSEMNVSTLELGDSALYLCASSLEAGTGGTEQYFGPGTRLTVT.

The CDR3 spells CASSYSAGGYNEQFF. CDR3 DNA: TGTGCCAGCAGTTACTCAGCGGGGGGATACAATGAGCAGTTCTTC. The chain has TRBV6-5 and TRBJ2-1, with TRBD2 matching over 9 bases. V trimming: 0 bases; J trimming: 4 bases; junction bases outside the gene matches: 1. Germline V gives CDR1 MNHEY, CDR2 SVGAGI. This CDR3 spans 15 amino acids.

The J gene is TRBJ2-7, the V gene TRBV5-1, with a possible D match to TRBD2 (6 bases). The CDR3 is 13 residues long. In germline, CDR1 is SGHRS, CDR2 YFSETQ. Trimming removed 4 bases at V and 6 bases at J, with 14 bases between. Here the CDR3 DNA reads TGCGCCAGCAGCCGACTAGGGGCCGGCGAGCAGTACTTC. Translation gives CASSRLGAGEQYF.

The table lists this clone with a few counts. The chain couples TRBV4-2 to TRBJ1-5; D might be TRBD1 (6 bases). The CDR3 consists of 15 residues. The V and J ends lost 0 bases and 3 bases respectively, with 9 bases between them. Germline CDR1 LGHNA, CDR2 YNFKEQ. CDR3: CASSQDGQLNQPQHF. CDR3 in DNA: TGTGCCAGCAGCCAAGATGGACAGCTCAATCAGCCCCAGCATTTT.

In DNA form, the CDR3 reads TGTGCCAGCAGCCAATCCATATCTGGAAACACCATATATTTT. The encoded protein is CASSQSISGNTIYF. The chain uses TRBV16 and TRBJ1-3, with D unresolved. The CDR3 runs to 14 residues. V shed 0 bases and J shed 1 base, with 4 bases lying between them. Germline values: CDR1 KGHSY, CDR2 FQNENV.

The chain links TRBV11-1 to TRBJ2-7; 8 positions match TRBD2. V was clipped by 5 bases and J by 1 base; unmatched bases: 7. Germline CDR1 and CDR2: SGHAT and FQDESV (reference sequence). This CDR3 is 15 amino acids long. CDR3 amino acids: CASSQGLGPSYEQYF. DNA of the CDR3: TGTGCCAGCAGCCAGGGACTAGGCCCTTCCTACGAGCAGTACTTC.

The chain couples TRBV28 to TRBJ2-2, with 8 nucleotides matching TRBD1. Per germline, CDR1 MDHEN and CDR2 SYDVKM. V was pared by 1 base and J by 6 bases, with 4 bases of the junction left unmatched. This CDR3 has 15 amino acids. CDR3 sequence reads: CASSLSGGASGELFF. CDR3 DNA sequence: TGTGCCAGCAGTTTATCAGGGGGCGCTTCCGGGGAGCTGTTTTTT.

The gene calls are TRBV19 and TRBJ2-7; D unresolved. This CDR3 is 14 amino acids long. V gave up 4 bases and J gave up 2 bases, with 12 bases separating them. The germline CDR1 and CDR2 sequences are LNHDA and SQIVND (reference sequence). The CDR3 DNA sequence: TGTGCCAGTAGTAAGAGGTCTGGTCCCTACGAGCAGTACTTC. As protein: CASSKRSGPYEQYF.

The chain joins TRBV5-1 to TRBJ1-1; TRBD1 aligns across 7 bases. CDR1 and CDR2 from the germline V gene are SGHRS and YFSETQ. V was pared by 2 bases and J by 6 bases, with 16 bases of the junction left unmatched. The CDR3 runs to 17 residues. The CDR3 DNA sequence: TGCGCCAGCAGCTTAGGGGACAGAGTTGATGAGGAGGCTGAAGCTTTCTTT. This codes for CASSLGDRVDEEAEAFF.

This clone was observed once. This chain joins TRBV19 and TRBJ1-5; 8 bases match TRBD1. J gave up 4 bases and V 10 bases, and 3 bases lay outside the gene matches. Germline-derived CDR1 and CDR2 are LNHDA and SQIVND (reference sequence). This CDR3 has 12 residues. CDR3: CATRQGNQPQHF. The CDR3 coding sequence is TGTGCCACCCGACAGGGGAATCAGCCCCAGCATTTT.

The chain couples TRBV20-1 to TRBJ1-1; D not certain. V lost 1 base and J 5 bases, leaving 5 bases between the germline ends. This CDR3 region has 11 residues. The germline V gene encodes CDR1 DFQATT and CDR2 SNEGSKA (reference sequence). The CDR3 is CSARVPTEAFF. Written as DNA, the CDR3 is TGCAGTGCTAGAGTTCCGACTGAAGCTTTCTTT.

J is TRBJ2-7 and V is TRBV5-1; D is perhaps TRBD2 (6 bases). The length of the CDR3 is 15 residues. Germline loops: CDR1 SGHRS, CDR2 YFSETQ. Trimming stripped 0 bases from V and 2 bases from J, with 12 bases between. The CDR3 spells CASSLGAGGAYEQYF. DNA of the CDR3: TGCGCCAGCAGCTTGGGGGCAGGAGGGGCCTACGAGCAGTACTTC.

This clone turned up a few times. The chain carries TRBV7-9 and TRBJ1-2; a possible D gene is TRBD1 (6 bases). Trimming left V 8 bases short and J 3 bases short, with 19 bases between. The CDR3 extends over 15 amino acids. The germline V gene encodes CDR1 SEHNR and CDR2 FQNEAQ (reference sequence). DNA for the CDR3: TGTGCCAGCGGACGTGGGGGGGCAGAGGACTATGGCTACACCTTC. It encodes CASGRGGAEDYGYTF.

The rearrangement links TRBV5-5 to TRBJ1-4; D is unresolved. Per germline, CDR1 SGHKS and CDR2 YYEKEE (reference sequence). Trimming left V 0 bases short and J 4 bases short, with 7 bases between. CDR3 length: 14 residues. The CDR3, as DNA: TGTGCCAGCAGCTTGGCACCGATTAATGAAAAACTGTTTTTT. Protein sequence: CASSLAPINEKLFF.

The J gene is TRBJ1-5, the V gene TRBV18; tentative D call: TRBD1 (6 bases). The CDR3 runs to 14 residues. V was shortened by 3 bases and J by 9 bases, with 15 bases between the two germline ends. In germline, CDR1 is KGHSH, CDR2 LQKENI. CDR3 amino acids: CASSPSGQPRPQHF. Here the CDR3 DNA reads TGTGCCAGCTCACCTTCAGGACAGCCTCGGCCCCAGCATTTT.

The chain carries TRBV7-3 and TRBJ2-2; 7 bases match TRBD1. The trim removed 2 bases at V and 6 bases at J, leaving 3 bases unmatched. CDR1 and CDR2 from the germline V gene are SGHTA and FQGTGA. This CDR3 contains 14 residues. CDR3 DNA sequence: TGTGCCAGCAGCTTAGACAGGGAATCCGGGGAGCTGTTTTTT. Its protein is CASSLDRESGELFF.

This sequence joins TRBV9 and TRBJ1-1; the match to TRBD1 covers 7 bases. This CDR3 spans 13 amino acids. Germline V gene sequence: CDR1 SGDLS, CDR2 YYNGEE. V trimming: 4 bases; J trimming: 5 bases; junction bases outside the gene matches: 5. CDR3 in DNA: TGTGCCAGCAGCTCGTCCAGGGGGACTGAAGCTTTCTTT. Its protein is CASSSSRGTEAFF.

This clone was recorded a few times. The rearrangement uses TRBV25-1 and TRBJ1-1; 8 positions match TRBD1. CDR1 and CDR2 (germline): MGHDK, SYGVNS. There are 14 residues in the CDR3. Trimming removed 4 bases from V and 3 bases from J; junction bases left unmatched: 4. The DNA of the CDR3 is TGTGCCAGCAGTGCGCTGACAGGGGACACTGAAGCTTTCTTT. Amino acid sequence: CASSALTGDTEAFF.

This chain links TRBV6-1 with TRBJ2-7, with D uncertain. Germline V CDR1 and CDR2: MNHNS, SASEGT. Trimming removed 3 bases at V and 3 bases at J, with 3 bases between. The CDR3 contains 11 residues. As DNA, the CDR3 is TGTGCCAGCAGTGACAACTACGAGCAGTACTTC. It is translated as CASSDNYEQYF.

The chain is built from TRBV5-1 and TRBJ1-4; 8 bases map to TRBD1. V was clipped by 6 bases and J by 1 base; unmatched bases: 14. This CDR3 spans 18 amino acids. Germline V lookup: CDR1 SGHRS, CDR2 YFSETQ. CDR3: CASKSSHGQGVTNEKLFF. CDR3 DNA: TGCGCCAGCAAATCCTCCCATGGACAGGGAGTAACTAATGAAAAACTGTTTTTT.